Here is one T cell receptor beta chain with its context. It has no known antigen specificity. No base quality values were provided; no much bigger clone lies one nucleotide off. Interpreted using the paper, the time point label stands for: baseline before first vaccination. This sample's treatment or condition label indicates: meningococcal conjugate vaccine given as trial control. Vaccinee samples were obtained from the UK trials COV001 and COV002, which included a single-blind randomized controlled phase 2/3 trial of AZD1222 (ChAdOx1 nCoV-19) in healthy adults. Trial participant PBMC samples were collected at day 0 and day 28 after the second dose for TCRbeta chain sequencing. The CDR3 numbers 14 residues from cysteine through phenylalanine. Only the CDR3 region is kept as DNA, spanning 42 bases read in frame from base 1. V lost 10 bases and J lost 4 bases, and the count of bases not matched to a germline gene is 9. The germline V gene sets CDR1 to ENHRY and CDR2 to SYGVKD.

The sample belongs to a study of T cell responses to AZD1222 COVID-19 vaccine (dated by TCRdb to 2020 to 2022). The study in broad terms: A total of around 240 trial participants underwent TCR sequencing, of whom approximately 210 received two doses of AZD1222 and some 26 received two doses of the MenACWY control vaccine. Enrollment into the trials was organized by age into subgroups of 18-55, 56-69 and 70-plus years, and those subgroups contained roughly 150, 30 and 60 TCR-sequenced participants, respectively. What the work shows at the level of the full study, not this receptor alone: After two AZD1222 doses, spike-specific TCR breadth and depth were significantly higher than at day 0 and than in MenACWY recipients. Reportedly, close to half of the unique spike-specific TCRs recognized epitopes lying outside the regions that are mutated in the B.1.351 and B.1.1.7 variants. The 56-69-year group was small, and its depth increase did not reach significance, likely because of low power. The whole spike protein was spanned by vaccine-associated CD4 TCRs, and dominant responses were seen in regions 160-218 and 743-854. Most participants were white British and females outnumbered males, and the authors suggested that clonal diversity may have been underestimated. No day 14 peak-response samples were available, so repertoires were characterized only after the peak T cell response. Conclusions about previously exposed vaccinees are limited because only six or seven AZD1222 recipients were SARS-CoV-2 seropositive at baseline.

The CDR3 regions of human TCRbeta chains were analyzed by immunosequencing. The paper's processing steps were these. Repertoire TCRs were matched against a reference library of SARS-CoV-2-specific TCRs generated with the MIRA antigen-specificity platform. Breadth meant the fraction of unique TCRs that were SARS-CoV-2-associated, whereas depth meant the fraction of total T cells that were SARS-CoV-2-associated. Using the MIRA data, each spike-specific TCR was assigned both to the spike region to which the TCR was reactive and to a CD4 or CD8 class. Log10-transformed breadth and depth values were compared by one-way ANOVA with Sidak's multiple comparisons tests. TCRdb stores this immuneACCESS table with in-frame sequences only. Part of the clones is absent; in the studies checked, under half of the shortfall reflects unresolved V genes, and no reason is known for the rest. V and J calls and clone size come straight from that table; D and trimming were deduced from the DNA. Present in this sample are 65,000 to 95,000 clones, 92% of which were seen just once. About 7.1% of the sample is held by the ten biggest clonotypes.

Material: peripheral blood, obtained on day 0 of MenACWY control vaccination. The source of this sequence is an adult in good health. The sequence is built from TRBV10-3 and TRBJ2-3; 9 central bases correspond to TRBD1. The CDR3 protein sequence reads: CATSMGQGADTQYF. The sequenced DNA: TGTGCCACATCCATGGGACAGGGAGCAGATACGCAGTATTTT.